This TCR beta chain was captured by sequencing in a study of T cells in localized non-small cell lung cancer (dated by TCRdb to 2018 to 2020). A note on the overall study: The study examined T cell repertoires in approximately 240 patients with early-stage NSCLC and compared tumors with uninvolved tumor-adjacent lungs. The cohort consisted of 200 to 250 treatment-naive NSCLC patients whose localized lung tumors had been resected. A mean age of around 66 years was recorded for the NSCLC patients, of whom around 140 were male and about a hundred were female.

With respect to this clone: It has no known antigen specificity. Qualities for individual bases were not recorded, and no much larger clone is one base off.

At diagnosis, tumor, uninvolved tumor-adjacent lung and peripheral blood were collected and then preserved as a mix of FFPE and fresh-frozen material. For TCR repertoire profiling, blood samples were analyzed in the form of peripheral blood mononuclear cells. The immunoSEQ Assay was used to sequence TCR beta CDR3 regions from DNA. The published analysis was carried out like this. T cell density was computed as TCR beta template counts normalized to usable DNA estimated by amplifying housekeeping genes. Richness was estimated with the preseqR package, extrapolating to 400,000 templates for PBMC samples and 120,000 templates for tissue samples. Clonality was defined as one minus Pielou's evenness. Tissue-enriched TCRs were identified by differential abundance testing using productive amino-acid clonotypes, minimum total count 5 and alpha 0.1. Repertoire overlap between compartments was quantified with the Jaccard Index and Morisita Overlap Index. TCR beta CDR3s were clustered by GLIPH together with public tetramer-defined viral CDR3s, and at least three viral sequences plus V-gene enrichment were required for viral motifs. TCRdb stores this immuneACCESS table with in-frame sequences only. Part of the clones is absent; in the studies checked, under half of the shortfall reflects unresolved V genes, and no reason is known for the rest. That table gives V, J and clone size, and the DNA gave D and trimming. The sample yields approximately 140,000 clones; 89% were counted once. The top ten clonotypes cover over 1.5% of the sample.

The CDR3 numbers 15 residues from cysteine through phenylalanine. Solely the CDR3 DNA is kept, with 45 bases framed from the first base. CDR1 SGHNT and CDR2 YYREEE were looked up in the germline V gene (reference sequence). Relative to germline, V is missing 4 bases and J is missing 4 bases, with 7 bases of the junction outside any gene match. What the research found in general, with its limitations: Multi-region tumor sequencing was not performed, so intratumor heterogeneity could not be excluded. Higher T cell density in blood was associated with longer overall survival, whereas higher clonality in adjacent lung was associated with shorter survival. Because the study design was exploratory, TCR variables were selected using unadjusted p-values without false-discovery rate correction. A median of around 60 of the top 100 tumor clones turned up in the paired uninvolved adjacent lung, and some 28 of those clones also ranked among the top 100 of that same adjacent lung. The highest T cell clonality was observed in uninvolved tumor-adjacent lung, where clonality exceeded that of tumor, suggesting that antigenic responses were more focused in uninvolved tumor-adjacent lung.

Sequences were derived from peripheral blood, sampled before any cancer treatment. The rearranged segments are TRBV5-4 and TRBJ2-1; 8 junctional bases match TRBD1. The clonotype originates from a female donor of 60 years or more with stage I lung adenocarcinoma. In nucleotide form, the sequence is TGTGCCAGCAGCCCCGGGGACAGGAGTTACAATGAGCAGTTCTTC. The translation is CASSPGDRSYNEQFF.